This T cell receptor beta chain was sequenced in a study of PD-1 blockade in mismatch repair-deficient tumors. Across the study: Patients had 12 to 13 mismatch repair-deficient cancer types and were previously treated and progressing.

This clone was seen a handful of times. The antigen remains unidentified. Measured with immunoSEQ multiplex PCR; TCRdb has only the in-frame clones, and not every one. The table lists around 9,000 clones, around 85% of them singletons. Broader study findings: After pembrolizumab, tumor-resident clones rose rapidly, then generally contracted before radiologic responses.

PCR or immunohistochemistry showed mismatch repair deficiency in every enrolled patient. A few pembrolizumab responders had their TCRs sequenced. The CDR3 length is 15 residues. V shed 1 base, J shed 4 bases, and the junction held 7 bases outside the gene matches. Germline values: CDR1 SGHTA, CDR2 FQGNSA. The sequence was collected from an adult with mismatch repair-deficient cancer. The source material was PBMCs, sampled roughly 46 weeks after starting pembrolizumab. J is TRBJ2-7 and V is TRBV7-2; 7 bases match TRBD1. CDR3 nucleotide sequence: TGTGCCAGCAGCTTAGAAGCAGGGGGTTGGTACGAGCAGTACTTC. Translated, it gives CASSLEAGGWYEQYF.